This entry lists 21 T cell receptor beta chains sequenced from one sample in a study of cytomegalovirus exposure and HLA in healthy donors. PCR primers comprised 60 Vbeta and 13 Jbeta primers. Clones were sequenced by immunoSEQ multiplex PCR, and TCRdb holds only the in-frame ones, with some missing. The sample holds more than 60,000 clones. The sequenced sample consisted of PBMCs. These receptors were obtained from a boy between 10 and 17 years old in good health and CMV-seronegative.

The chain combines TRBV7-8 with TRBJ1-1, with a possible D match to TRBD1 (6 bases). The V gene's germline CDR1 is SGHVS and CDR2 FQNEAQ. This CDR3 has 14 residues. Between the trimmed V and J ends, which lost 5 bases and 3 bases, there was a span of 13 bases. CDR3 sequence (DNA): TGTGCCAGCAGCGTAACAGGGATGGACACTGAAGCTTTCTTT. Amino acids: CASSVTGMDTEAFF. Complete variable domain (other parts from reference TRBV7-8 and TRBJ1-1): GAGVSQSPRYKVAKRGQDVALRCDPISGHVSLFWYQQALGQGPEFLTYFQNEAQLDKSGLPSDRFFAERPEGSVSTLKIQRTQQEDSAVYLCASSVTGMDTEAFFGQGTRLTVV.

The chain has TRBV19 and TRBJ2-7, with D perhaps matching TRBD2 (5 bases). The germline V gene encodes CDR1 LNHDA and CDR2 SQIVND (reference sequence). V lost 3 bases, J lost 1 base, and 10 bases lay in between. There are 14 residues in the CDR3. CDR3 residues: CASSISAESYEQYF. The DNA of the CDR3 is TGTGCCAGTAGTATCTCAGCGGAATCCTACGAGCAGTACTTC.

This chain joins TRBV6-6 and TRBJ2-2; TRBD1 matches 11 bases. From germline, CDR1 is MNHNY and CDR2 SVGAGI (reference sequence). The V and J ends lost 0 bases and 5 bases, in that order; junction bases with no gene match: 2. The CDR3 totals 16 residues. CDR3 sequence reads: CASSYSGQGGTGELFF. The CDR3 region has the DNA TGTGCCAGCAGTTACTCGGGACAGGGGGGAACCGGGGAGCTGTTTTTT.

The CDR3 reads CATSGGSSYEQYF. Here the CDR3 DNA reads TGTGCCACCTCGGGGGGAAGCTCCTACGAGCAGTACTTC. The chain recombines TRBV10-3 with TRBJ2-7; TRBD2 matches at 7 bases. Trimming at V came to 10 bases and at J to 0 bases, leaving 6 bases not matched to a gene. Germline V lookup: CDR1 ENHRY, CDR2 SYGVKD. The CDR3 consists of 13 residues.

The rearrangement uses TRBV5-1 and TRBJ2-1, with D maybe TRBD2 (6 bases). CDR1 SGHRS and CDR2 YFSETQ come from the germline V gene. Trimming left V 4 bases short and J 16 bases short, with 18 bases between. The CDR3 is made up of 12 amino acids. The CDR3 bases are TGCGCCAGCAGCCCGGTCGATGGGACTCCTTTCTTC. This codes for CASSPVDGTPFF.

The CDR3 is CASRSVKLRQPGLRMYNEQFF. The DNA for the CDR3 is TGTGCAAGTCGCTCCGTAAAACTACGTCAACCGGGACTAAGAATGTACAATGAGCAGTTCTTC. V gene TRBV12-2 combines with J gene TRBJ2-1; the D call of TRBD2 is as the table states it, not checked on the DNA. TRBV12-2 is a documented pseudogene. The length of the CDR3 is 21 residues.

J is TRBJ2-5 and V is TRBV30; 7 positions match TRBD2. V gave up 5 bases and J gave up 5 bases; unmatched junction bases: 5. This CDR3 contains 12 residues. Germline-derived CDR1 and CDR2 are GTSNPN and SVGIG (reference sequence). CDR3 sequence: CAWGPGGETQYF. The CDR3 DNA is TGTGCCTGGGGCCCCGGGGGGGAGACCCAGTACTTC.

The V call is TRBV4-1, the J call TRBJ1-2; tentative D call: TRBD1 (6 bases). Germline V gene sequence: CDR1 MGHRA, CDR2 YSYEKL. This CDR3 spans 15 amino acids. Trimming took 1 base from V and 6 from J, leaving 15 bases between them. CDR3 sequence reads: CASSQGVAGTHGYTF. In DNA, the CDR3 is TGCGCCAGCAGCCAAGGGGTAGCAGGGACACATGGCTACACCTTC.

The rearrangement links TRBV5-1 to TRBJ1-2; 11 nucleotides agree with TRBD1. The germline gives CDR1 SGHRS, CDR2 YFSETQ. V shed 1 base and J 3 bases; nucleotides not matched to a gene: 5. The CDR3 is 16 amino acids. The CDR3 DNA follows: TGCGCCAGCAGCTTGTCCCCGGGACAGGGGGACTATGGCTACACCTTC. This gives the protein CASSLSPGQGDYGYTF.

The chain carries TRBV7-6 and TRBJ2-3; the D is unclear. The CDR3 totals 14 residues. CDR1 is SGHVS and CDR2 is FNYEAQ in the germline V gene. Deletions cut 0 bases from V and 4 bases from J, with 8 bases between. CDR3 DNA sequence: TGTGCCAGCAGCTTAGCCGGCAGGCCAGATACGCAGTATTTT. This codes for CASSLAGRPDTQYF.

The J gene is TRBJ2-2, the V gene TRBV10-1, with 9 bases that match TRBD2. Germline CDR1 WNHNN, CDR2 SYGVQD (reference sequence). The ends lost 4 bases at V and 1 base at J; junction bases unmatched: 10. The CDR3 has 18 amino acids. The CDR3 DNA reads as TGCGCCAGCAGTGGGACGATCGCGGGGGGGTTGAACACCGGGGAGCTGTTTTTT. Translation: CASSGTIAGGLNTGELFF.

This chain links TRBV4-1 with TRBJ1-2; TRBD1 is a possible D gene (6 bases). The CDR3 covers 15 residues. Germline CDR1 is MGHRA and CDR2 is YSYEKL. V was pared by 0 bases and J by 7 bases, with 15 bases between. The CDR3 sequence: CASSQEGTGWGGYTF. CDR3 nucleotides: TGCGCCAGCAGCCAAGAAGGAACAGGGTGGGGTGGCTACACCTTC.

The V call is TRBV6-1, the J call TRBJ1-2, with 12 positions matching TRBD1. The CDR3 runs 15 residues. V dropped 6 bases and J dropped 7; count of bases not matched to a gene: 9. The V gene's germline CDR1 is MNHNS and CDR2 SASEGT. CDR3 coding DNA: TGTGCCAGCAGAGCCGGGACAGGGGGCCAGAGTGGCTACACCTTC. Its protein is CASRAGTGGQSGYTF.

The chain carries TRBV25-1 and TRBJ2-7; D unresolved. Trimming stripped 2 bases from V and 2 bases from J, with 16 bases between. CDR3 length: 16 amino acids. Germline loops: CDR1 MGHDK, CDR2 SYGVNS. The chain's CDR3 is CASSEDGSGRPYEQYF. CDR3 DNA sequence: TGTGCCAGCAGTGAAGATGGGTCAGGAAGACCCTACGAGCAGTACTTC.

The chain has TRBV4-3 and TRBJ1-1; the D gene is possibly TRBD1 (6 bases). The V end lost 0 bases, the J end lost 8 bases, and 16 bases lay between the germline ends. The CDR3 has 15 amino acids. Germline CDR1 is LGHNA and CDR2 is YSLEER. The CDR3 nucleotides read TGCGCCAGCAGCCAAGATCTGGCGGAAGACAGGGAAGCTTTCTTT. Its translation is CASSQDLAEDREAFF.

The chain uses TRBV11-2 and TRBJ2-5, with 12 bases fitting TRBD2. With V trimmed by 6 bases and J by 4 bases, 6 bases remained unmatched. The CDR3 length is 15 residues. Looked up from germline, CDR1 is SGHAT and CDR2 is FQNNGV. The CDR3 region is CASRQLAGGLETQYF. In DNA, the CDR3 is TGTGCCAGCAGACAACTAGCGGGAGGTTTAGAGACCCAGTACTTC.

The chain links TRBV5-6 to TRBJ1-2, with a possible D match to TRBD1 (6 bases). The CDR3 extends over 15 amino acids. With 3 bases removed from V and 5 bases from J, the gap between germline ends came to 17 bases. The germline CDR1 and CDR2 sequences are SGHDT and YYEEEE. For the CDR3, the DNA is TGTGCCAGCAGCTCGATACGGGACATGAAGTATGGCTACACCTTC. Protein product: CASSSIRDMKYGYTF.

The chain links TRBV29-1 to TRBJ2-7, with 9 positions matching TRBD1. J was trimmed by 4 bases and V by 6 bases; bases with no gene match: 7. This CDR3 is 13 amino acids long. Per the germline V gene, CDR1 is SQVTM and CDR2 is ANQGSEA. CDR3 loop: CSVDRGRGYEQYF. The DNA for the CDR3 is TGCAGCGTGGACAGGGGTAGGGGGTACGAGCAGTACTTC.

The chain combines TRBV7-3 with TRBJ2-1; tentatively, D is TRBD2 (6 bases). V lost 1 base, J lost 5 bases, and 15 bases lay in between. The germline V gene has CDR1 SGHTA and CDR2 FQGTGA. CDR3 size: 16 residues. The CDR3 sequence is CASSLNPPGLNNEQFF. As DNA, the CDR3 is TGTGCCAGCAGCTTAAACCCCCCAGGACTAAACAATGAGCAGTTCTTC.

The gene calls are TRBV7-2 and TRBJ1-2; 9 bases fit TRBD1. Trimming cost V 3 bases and J 3 bases; bases outside gene matches: 8. Looked up from germline, CDR1 is SGHTA and CDR2 is FQGNSA. The CDR3 extends over 16 amino acids. The CDR3 loop is CASSLIAGTGYYGYTF. Written as DNA, the CDR3 is TGTGCCAGCAGCTTGATCGCCGGGACAGGGTACTATGGCTACACCTTC.

The V and J genes are TRBV9 and TRBJ2-5, with D unclear. From germline, CDR1 is SGDLS and CDR2 YYNGEE. This CDR3 region has 14 residues. Trimming shortened V by 3 bases and J by 5 bases, and 14 bases separated the two germline ends. The CDR3 region has the DNA TGTGCCAGCAGCGCCGGCGAGGATTTTGAGACCCAGTACTTC. Its translation is CASSAGEDFETQYF.